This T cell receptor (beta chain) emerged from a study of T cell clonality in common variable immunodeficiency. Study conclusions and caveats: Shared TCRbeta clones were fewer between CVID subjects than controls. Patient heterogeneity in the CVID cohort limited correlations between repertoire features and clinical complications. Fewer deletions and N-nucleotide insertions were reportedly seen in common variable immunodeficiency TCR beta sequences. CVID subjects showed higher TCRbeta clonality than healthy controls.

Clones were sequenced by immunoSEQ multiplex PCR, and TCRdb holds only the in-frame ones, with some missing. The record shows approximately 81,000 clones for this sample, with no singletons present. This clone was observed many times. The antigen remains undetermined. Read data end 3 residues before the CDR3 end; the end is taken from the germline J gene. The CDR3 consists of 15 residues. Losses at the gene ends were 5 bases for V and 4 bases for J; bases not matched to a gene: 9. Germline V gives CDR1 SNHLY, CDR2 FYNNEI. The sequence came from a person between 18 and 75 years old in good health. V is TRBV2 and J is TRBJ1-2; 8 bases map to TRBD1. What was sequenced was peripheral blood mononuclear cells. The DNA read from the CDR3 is TGTGCCAGCAGTCCCCGGACAGGGAATAGCTATGGC. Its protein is CASSPRTGNSYG. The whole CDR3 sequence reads CASSPRTGNSYGYTF.